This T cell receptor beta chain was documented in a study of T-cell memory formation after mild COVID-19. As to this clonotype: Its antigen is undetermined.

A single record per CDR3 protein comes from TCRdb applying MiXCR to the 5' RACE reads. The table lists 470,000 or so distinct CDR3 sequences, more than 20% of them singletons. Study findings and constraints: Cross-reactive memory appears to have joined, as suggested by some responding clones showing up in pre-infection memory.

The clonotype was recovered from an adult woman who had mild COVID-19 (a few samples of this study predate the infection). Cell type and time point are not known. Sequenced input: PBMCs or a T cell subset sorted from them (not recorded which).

The CDR3 DNA sequence: TGTGCCATCAGTGAGTCTGCGGGATTCGAGCAGTACTTC. Translating it yields CAISESAGFEQYF. This chain joins TRBV10-3 and TRBJ2-7, with D possibly matching TRBD2 (6 bases). With 0 bases removed from V and 6 bases from J, the gap between germline ends came to 9 bases. This CDR3 has 13 amino acids. Germline V gives CDR1 ENHRY, CDR2 SYGVKD.